The sequence of this TCR beta chain was determined in a study of response to subunit inactivated influenza vaccine (dated by TCRdb to the late 2010s). Study-level background: Deep quantitative T cell receptor repertoire profiling was used in the study to track responses to a trivalent subunit inactivated influenza vaccine.

Library preparation was by RT-PCR. The listed sequencing device is Illumina HiSeq 2500. Using fastp trimming at Q25 and MiXCR clonotype assembly, TCRdb reanalyzed the public sequencing data and kept in-frame beta chains. Entries are consolidated by CDR3 protein sequence, retaining the most common genes and DNA. Present in this sample are approximately 700,000 distinct CDR3 sequences, approximately 14% of which were seen just once. The ten largest make up 9.5% to 13% of the sample. Paper-wide results and their limitations: It was suggested by the authors that each seasonal influenza vaccination may recruit only a limited number of new T cells.

In regard to this clonotype: Its antigen target is currently unknown. No much larger clone is present one base from it, and per-base qualities are unavailable.

This clonotype was sampled from a man in his forties or fifties who received an inactivated influenza vaccine. Donor details come from another sample of the same person, matched by shared clones. The sample consisted of PBMCs from blood, taken 11 to 12 days after vaccination.

The CDR3 region has the sequence CASSLLGDNEQYF. The sequence in DNA is TGTGCCAGCAGCTTGTTGGGAGATAACGAGCAGTACTTC. This chain joins TRBV5-6 to TRBJ2-7, with TRBD2 perhaps the D gene, on 5 matching bases. V is cut by 1 base and J by 5 bases, and the space between the germline ends is 10 bases. From a lookup of the germline V gene, CDR1 and CDR2 are SGHDT and YYEEEE. Taken from cysteine to phenylalanine, the CDR3 has 13 residues. The CDR3 DNA has 39 bases and is translated from base 1.